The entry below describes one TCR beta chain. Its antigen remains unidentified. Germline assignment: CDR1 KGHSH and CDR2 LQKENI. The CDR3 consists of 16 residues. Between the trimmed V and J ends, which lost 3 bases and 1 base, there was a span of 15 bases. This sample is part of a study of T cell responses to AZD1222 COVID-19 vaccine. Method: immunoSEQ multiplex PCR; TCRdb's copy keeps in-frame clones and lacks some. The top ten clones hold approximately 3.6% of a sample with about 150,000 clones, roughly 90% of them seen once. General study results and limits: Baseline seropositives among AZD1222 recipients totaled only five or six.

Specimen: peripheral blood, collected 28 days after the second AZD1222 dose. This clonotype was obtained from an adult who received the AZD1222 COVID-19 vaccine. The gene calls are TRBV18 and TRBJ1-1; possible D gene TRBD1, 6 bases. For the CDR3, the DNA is TGTGCCAGCTCACCTATCCCCTCAGGGGAGAACACTGAAGCTTTCTTT. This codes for CASSPIPSGENTEAFF.